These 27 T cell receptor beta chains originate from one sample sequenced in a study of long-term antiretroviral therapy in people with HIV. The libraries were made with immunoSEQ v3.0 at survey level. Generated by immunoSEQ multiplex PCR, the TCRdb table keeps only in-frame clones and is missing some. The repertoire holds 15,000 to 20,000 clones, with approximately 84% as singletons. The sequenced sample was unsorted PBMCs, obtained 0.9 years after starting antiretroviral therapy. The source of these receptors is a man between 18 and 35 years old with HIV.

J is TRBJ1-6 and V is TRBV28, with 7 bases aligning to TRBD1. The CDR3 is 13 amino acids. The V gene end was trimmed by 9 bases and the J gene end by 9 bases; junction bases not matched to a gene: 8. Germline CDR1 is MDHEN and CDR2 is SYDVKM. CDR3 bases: TGTGCCAGGGAAAACAGGGGATGTTCACCCCTCCACTTT. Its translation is CARENRGCSPLHF.

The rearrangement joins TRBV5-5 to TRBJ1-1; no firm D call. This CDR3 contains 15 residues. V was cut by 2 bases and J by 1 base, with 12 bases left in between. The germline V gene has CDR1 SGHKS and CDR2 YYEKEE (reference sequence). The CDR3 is CASSFLWVGNTEAFF. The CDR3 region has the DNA TGTGCCAGCAGCTTTCTGTGGGTTGGGAACACTGAAGCTTTCTTT. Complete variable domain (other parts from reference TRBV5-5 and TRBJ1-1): DAGVTQSPTHLIKTRGQQVTLRCSPISGHKSVSWYQQVLGQGPQFIFQYYEKEERGRGNFPDRFSARQFPNYSSELNVNALLLGDSALYLCASSFLWVGNTEAFFGQGTRLTVV.

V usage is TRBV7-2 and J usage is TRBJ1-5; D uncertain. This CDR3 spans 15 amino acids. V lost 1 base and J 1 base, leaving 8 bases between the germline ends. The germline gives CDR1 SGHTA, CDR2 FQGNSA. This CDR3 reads CASSLVMASNQPQHF. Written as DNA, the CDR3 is TGTGCCAGCAGCTTAGTAATGGCAAGCAATCAGCCCCAGCATTTT.

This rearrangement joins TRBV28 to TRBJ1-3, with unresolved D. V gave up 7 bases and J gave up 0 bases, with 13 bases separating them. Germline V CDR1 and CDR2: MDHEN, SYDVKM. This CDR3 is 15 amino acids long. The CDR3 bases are TGTGCCAGCAACCTCGGACGGATCTCTGGAAACACCATATATTTT. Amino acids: CASNLGRISGNTIYF.

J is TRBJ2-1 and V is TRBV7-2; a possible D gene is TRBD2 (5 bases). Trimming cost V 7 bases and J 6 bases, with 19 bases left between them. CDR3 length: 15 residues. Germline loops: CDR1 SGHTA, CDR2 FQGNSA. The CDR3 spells CASNPLHGDINEQFF. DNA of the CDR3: TGTGCCAGCAATCCCCTACACGGGGATATCAATGAGCAGTTCTTC.

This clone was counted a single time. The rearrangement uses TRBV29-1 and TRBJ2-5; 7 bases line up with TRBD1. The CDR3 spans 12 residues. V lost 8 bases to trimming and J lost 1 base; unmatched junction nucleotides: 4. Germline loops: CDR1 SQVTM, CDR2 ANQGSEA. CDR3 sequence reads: CSLGTVQETQYF. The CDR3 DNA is TGCAGCTTAGGGACAGTCCAAGAGACCCAGTACTTC. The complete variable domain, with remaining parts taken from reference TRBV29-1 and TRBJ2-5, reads SAVISQKPSRDICQRGTSLTIQCQVDSQVTMMFWYRQQPGQSLTLIATANQGSEATYESGFVIDKFPISRPNLTFSTLTVSNMSPEDSSIYLCSLGTVQETQYFGPGTRLLVL.

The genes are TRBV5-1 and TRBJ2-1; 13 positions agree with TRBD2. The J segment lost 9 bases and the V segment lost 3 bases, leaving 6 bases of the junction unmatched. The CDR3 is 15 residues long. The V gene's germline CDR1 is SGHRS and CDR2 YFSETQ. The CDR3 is CASSSGLAGSGEQFF. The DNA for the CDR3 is TGCGCCAGCAGCTCGGGACTAGCGGGGTCGGGTGAGCAGTTCTTC. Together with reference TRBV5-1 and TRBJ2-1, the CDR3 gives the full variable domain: KAGVTQTPRYLIKTRGQQVTLSCSPISGHRSVSWYQQTPGQGLQFLFEYFSETQRNKGNFPGRFSGRQFSNSRSEMNVSTLELGDSALYLCASSSGLAGSGEQFFGPGTRLTVL.

The CDR3 coding sequence is TGTGCCTGGAGGCTCGCACCCTCCTCTACAGCTTTCTTT. It is translated as CAWRLAPSSTAFF. The chain combines TRBV30 with TRBJ1-1; D unclear. Trimming stripped 3 bases from V and 10 bases from J, with 18 bases between. The CDR3 is 13 residues long. Germline V CDR1 and CDR2: GTSNPN, SVGIG (reference sequence).

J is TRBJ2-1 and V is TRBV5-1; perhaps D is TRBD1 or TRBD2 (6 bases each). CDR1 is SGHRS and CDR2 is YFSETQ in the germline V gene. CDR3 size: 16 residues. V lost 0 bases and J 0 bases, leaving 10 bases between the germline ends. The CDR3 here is CASSLAGASSYNEQFF. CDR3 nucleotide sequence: TGCGCCAGCAGCTTGGCGGGGGCCAGCTCCTACAATGAGCAGTTCTTC.

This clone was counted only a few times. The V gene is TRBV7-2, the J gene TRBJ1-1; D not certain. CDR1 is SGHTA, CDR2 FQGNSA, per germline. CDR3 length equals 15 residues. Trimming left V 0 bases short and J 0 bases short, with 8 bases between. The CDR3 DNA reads TGTGCCAGCAGCTTAGCAGGGCCTCTGAACACTGAAGCTTTCTTT. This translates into CASSLAGPLNTEAFF.

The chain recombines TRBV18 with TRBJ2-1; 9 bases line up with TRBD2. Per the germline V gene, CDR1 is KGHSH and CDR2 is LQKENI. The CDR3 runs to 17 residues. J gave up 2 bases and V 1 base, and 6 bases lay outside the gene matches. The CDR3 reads CASSPLSGGPTYNEQFF. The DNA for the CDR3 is TGTGCCAGCTCACCACTCAGCGGGGGGCCGACCTACAATGAGCAGTTCTTC. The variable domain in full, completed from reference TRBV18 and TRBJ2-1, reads NAGVMQNPRHLVRRRGQEARLRCSPMKGHSHVYWYRQLPEEGLKFMVYLQKENIIDESGMPKERFSAEFPKEGPSILRIQQVVRGDSAAYFCASSPLSGGPTYNEQFFGPGTRLTVL.

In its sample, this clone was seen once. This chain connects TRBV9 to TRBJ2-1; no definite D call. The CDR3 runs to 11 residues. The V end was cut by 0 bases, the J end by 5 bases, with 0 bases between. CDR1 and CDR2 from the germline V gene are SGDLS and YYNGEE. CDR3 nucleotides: TGTGCCAGCAGCGTAGACAATGAGCAGTTCTTC. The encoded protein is CASSVDNEQFF.

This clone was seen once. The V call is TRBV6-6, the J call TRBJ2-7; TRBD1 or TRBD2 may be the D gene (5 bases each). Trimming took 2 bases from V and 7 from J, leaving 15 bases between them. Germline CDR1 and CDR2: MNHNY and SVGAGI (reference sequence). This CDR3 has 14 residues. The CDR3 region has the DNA TGTGCCAGCAGTTACCGTAGGGACCCTAGGGAGCAGTACTTC. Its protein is CASSYRRDPREQYF.

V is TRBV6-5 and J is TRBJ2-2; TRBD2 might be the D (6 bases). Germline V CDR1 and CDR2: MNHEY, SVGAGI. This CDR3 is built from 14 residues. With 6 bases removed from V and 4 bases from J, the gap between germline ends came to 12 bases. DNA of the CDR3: TGTGCCAGCAGCCCTGTGGGGGGCACCGGGGAGCTGTTTTTT. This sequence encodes CASSPVGGTGELFF.

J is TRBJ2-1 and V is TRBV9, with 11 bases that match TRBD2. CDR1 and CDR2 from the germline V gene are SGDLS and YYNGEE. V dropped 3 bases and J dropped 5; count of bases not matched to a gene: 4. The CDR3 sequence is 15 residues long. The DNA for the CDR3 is TGTGCCAGCAGCGACCGACTAGCGGGACACAATGAGCAGTTCTTC. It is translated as CASSDRLAGHNEQFF.

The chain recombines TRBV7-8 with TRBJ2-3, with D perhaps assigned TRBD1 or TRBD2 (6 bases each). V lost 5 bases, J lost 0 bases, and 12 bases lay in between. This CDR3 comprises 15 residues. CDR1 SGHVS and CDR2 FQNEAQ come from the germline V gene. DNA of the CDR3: TGTGCCAGCAGCCTGGGGGGCCTTAGCACAGATACGCAGTATTTT. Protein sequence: CASSLGGLSTDTQYF. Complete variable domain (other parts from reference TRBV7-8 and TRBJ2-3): GAGVSQSPRYKVAKRGQDVALRCDPISGHVSLFWYQQALGQGPEFLTYFQNEAQLDKSGLPSDRFFAERPEGSVSTLKIQRTQQEDSAVYLCASSLGGLSTDTQYFGPGTRLTVL.

CDR3: CASSLLEAGEQYF. The CDR3 DNA reads as TGTGCCAGCAGCTTACTCGAAGCGGGGGAGCAGTACTTC. The rearrangement joins TRBV5-6 to TRBJ2-7; TRBD2 agrees at 7 bases. Germline CDR1 reads SGHDT; CDR2 reads YYEEEE. The CDR3 totals 13 residues. The junction had 6 bases not matched to a gene; V was cut back by 2 bases and J by 7 bases.

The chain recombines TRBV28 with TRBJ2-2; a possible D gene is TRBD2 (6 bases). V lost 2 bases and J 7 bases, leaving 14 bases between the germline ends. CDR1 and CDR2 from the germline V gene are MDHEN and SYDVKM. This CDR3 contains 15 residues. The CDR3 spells CASSLGGDGYGELFF. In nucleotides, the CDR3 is TGTGCCAGCAGTTTAGGCGGGGACGGATACGGGGAGCTGTTTTTT.

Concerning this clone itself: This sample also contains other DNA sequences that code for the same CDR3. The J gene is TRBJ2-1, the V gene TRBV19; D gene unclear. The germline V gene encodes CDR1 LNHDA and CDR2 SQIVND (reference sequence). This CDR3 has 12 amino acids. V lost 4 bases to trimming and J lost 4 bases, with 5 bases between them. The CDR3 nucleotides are TGTGCCAGTAGTAACGGATACAATGAGCAGTTCTTC. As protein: CASSNGYNEQFF.

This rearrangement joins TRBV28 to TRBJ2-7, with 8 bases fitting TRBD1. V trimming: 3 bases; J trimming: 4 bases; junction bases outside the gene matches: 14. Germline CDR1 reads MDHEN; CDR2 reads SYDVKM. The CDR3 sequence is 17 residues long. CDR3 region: CASSLSYRDRSFYEQYF. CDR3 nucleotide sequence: TGTGCCAGCAGTTTGAGTTACCGGGACAGGAGCTTTTACGAGCAGTACTTC. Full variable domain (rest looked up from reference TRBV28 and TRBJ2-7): DVKVTQSSRYLVKRTGEKVFLECVQDMDHENMFWYRQDPGLGLRLIYFSYDVKMKEKGDIPEGYSVSREKKERFSLILESASTNQTSMYLCASSLSYRDRSFYEQYFGPGTRLTVT.

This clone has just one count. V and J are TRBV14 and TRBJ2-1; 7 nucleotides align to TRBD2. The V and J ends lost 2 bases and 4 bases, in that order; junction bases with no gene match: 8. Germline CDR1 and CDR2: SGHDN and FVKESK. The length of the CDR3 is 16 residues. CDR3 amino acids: CASSQRLAALYNEQFF. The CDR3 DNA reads TGTGCCAGCAGCCAACGGCTAGCGGCGCTTTACAATGAGCAGTTCTTC.

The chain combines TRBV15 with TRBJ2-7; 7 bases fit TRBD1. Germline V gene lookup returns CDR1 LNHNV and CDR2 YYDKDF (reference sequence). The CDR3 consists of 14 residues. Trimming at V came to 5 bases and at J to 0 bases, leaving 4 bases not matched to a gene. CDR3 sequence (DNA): TGTGCCACCAGCCGACAGGGCAGCTCCTACGAGCAGTACTTC. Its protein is CATSRQGSSYEQYF.

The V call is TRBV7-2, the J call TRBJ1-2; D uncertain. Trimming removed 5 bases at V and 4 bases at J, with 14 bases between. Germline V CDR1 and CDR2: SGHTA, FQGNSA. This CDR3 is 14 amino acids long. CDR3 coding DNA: TGTGCCAGCAGCCCGACACGAGAAACCTATGGCTACACCTTC. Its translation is CASSPTRETYGYTF.

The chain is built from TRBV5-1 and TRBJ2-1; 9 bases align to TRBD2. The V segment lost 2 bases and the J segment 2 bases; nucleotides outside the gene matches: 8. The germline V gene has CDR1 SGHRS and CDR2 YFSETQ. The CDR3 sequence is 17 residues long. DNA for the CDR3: TGCGCCAGCAGCTTAGTGACTAGCGGTCGTACCTACAATGAGCAGTTCTTC. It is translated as CASSLVTSGRTYNEQFF.

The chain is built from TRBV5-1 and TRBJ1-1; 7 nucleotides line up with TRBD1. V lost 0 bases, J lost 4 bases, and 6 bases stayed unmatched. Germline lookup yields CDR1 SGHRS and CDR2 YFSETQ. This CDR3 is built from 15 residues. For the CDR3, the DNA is TGCGCCAGCAGCTTGGGAGGCAGGGGGGGCACTGAAGCTTTCTTT. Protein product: CASSLGGRGGTEAFF. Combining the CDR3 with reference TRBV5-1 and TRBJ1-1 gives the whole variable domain KAGVTQTPRYLIKTRGQQVTLSCSPISGHRSVSWYQQTPGQGLQFLFEYFSETQRNKGNFPGRFSGRQFSNSRSEMNVSTLELGDSALYLCASSLGGRGGTEAFFGQGTRLTVV.

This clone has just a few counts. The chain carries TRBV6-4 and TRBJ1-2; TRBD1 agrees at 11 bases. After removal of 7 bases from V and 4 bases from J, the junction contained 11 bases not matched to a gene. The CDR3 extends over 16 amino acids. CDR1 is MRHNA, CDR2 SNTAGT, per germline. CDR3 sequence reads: CASKTEPGTGGYGYTF. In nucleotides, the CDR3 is TGTGCCAGCAAGACAGAACCCGGGACAGGGGGCTATGGCTACACCTTC.

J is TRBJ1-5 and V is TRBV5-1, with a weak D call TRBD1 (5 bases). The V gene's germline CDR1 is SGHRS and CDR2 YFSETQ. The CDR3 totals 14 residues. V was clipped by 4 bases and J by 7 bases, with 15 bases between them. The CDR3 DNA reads TGCGCCAGCAGCCCGTTAGGGGTAGGCCAGCCCCAGCATTTT. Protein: CASSPLGVGQPQHF.